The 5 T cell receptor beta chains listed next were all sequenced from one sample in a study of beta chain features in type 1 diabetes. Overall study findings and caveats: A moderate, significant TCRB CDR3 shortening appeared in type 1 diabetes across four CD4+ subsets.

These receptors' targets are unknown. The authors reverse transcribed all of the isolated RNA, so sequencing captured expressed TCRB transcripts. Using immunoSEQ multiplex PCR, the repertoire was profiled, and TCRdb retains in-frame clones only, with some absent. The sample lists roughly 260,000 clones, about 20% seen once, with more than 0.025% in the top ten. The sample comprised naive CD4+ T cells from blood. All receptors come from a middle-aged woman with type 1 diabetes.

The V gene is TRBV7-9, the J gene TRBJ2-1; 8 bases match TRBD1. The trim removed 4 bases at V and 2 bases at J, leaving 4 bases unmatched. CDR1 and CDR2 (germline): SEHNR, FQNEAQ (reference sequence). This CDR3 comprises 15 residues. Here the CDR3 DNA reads TGTGCCAGCAGCTACGGACAGGGTGCCTACAATGAGCAGTTCTTC. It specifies CASSYGQGAYNEQFF.

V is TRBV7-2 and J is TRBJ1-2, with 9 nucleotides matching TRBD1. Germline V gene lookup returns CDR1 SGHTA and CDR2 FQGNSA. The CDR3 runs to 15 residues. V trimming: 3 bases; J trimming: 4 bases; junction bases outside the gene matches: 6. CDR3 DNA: TGTGCCAGCAGCTTGGCACCGGGACAGGGCTATGGCTACACCTTC. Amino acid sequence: CASSLAPGQGYGYTF.

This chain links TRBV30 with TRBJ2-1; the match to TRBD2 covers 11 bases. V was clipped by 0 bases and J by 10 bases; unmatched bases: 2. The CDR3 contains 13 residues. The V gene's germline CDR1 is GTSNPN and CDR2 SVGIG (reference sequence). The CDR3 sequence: CAWSVASGREQFF. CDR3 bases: TGTGCCTGGAGTGTTGCTAGCGGGAGGGAGCAGTTCTTC.

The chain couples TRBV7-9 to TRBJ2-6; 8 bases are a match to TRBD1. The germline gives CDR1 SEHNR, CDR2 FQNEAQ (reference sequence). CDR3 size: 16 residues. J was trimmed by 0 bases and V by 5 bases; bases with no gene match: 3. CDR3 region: CASSTGQGSGANVLTF. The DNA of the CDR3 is TGTGCCAGCAGCACCGGACAGGGCTCTGGGGCCAACGTCCTGACTTTC.

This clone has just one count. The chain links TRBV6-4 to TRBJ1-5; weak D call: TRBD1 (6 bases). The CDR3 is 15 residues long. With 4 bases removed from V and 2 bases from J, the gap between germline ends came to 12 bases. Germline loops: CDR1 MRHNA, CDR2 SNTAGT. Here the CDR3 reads CASSARGGGNQPQHF. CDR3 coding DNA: TGTGCCAGCAGTGCCAGGGGTGGAGGCAATCAGCCCCAGCATTTT.